The 18 T cell receptor beta chains given below trace back to one sample, sequenced in a study of T cells in Graves' hyperthyroidism and ophthalmopathy. Amplified TCR beta CDR3 regions derived from RNA transcripts. TCR CDR3 regions were first amplified by RT-PCR with HTBI primers. TCRdb reprocessed the multiplex PCR reads via MiXCR and lists one record per CDR3 protein. The sample lists 200,000 to 250,000 distinct CDR3 sequences, approximately 20% seen once, with around 47% in the top ten. Source material: blood. Receptors were obtained from a man in his forties or fifties with Graves' hyperthyroidism.

This clonotype has only a few counts. This chain connects TRBV27 to TRBJ2-5; no definite D call. The germline V gene has CDR1 MNHEY and CDR2 SMNVEV (reference sequence). Trimming removed 3 bases from V and 5 bases from J, with 10 bases in between. There are 13 residues in the CDR3. The CDR3 sequence: CASSFLGLETQYF. The CDR3 nucleotides are TGTGCCAGCAGTTTTTTGGGGTTGGAGACCCAGTACTTC.

This clonotype was seen ten or more times. The genes are TRBV6-1 and TRBJ2-3; TRBD2 is a possible D gene (6 bases). Germline V lookup: CDR1 MNHNS, CDR2 SASEGT. Trimming removed 3 bases at V and 10 bases at J, with 29 bases between. This CDR3 region has 18 residues. The chain's CDR3 is CASSDSGRISTAFDPQYF. In DNA form, the CDR3 reads TGTGCCAGCAGTGATAGCGGTCGAATAAGCACAGCGTTCGATCCGCAGTATTTT.

This clonotype was counted ten times or more. The V call is TRBV15, the J call TRBJ1-4; D ambiguous. Germline V gene sequence: CDR1 LNHNV, CDR2 YYDKDF (reference sequence). Deletions cut 0 bases from V and 7 bases from J, with 12 bases between. This CDR3 is built from 15 residues. CDR3 nucleotides: TGTGCCACCAGCAGAGAGGCAGTCTTGGGTGAAAAACTGTTTTTT. Translated, it gives CATSREAVLGEKLFF.

The rearrangement uses TRBV4-3 and TRBJ2-1; D not certain. The germline V and J ends were trimmed by 4 bases and 1 base, with 11 bases remaining between them. Germline V gene sequence: CDR1 LGHNA, CDR2 YSLEER. The CDR3 loop spans 15 amino acids. CDR3 DNA sequence: TGCGCCAGCAGCCCAACAGTTAGGTCCTACAATGAGCAGTTCTTC. This codes for CASSPTVRSYNEQFF.

This clonotype was recorded at least ten times. CDR3 protein: CASSQGFLDEQFF. DNA for the CDR3: TGCGCCAGCAGCCAAGGGTTCCTCGATGAGCAGTTCTTC. The chain is built from TRBV4-3 and TRBJ2-1; D not resolved. Germline assignment: CDR1 LGHNA and CDR2 YSLEER. V dropped 1 base and J dropped 8 bases, with 9 bases sitting between them. The CDR3 has 13 residues.

This clonotype has more than one count but fewer than ten. J is TRBJ2-5 and V is TRBV7-9; the match to TRBD1 covers 8 bases. Per germline, CDR1 SEHNR and CDR2 FQNEAQ (reference sequence). The CDR3 sequence is 15 residues long. V trimming: 3 bases; J trimming: 11 bases; junction bases outside the gene matches: 14. This chain's CDR3 is CASSLYKDRDLTQYF. CDR3 DNA sequence: TGTGCCAGCAGCTTGTACAAGGACAGGGACCTAACACAGTACTTC.

This clonotype was seen at least ten times. CDR3 DNA: TGTGCCAGCAGCCAAGATCGTGACTCTGAAGCTTTCTTT. Translated, it gives CASSQDRDSEAFF. The chain combines TRBV4-2 with TRBJ1-1; D is unclear. CDR1 and CDR2 (germline): LGHNA, YNFKEQ. The CDR3 has 13 residues. Trimming pared 0 bases from V and 6 bases from J, leaving 8 bases between.

This clonotype came up many times. V is TRBV5-6 and J is TRBJ2-3, with 8 bases that match TRBD1. J was trimmed by 1 base and V by 4 bases; bases with no gene match: 5. This CDR3 has 15 amino acids. Per germline, CDR1 SGHDT and CDR2 YYEEEE. CDR3 DNA: TGTGCCAGCAGCCCCACGACAGGGGGCACAGATACGCAGTATTTT. This sequence encodes CASSPTTGGTDTQYF.

This chain uses TRBV7-3 with TRBJ1-4; 7 bases are a match to TRBD1. This CDR3 comprises 14 residues. The junction had 7 bases not matched to a gene; V was cut back by 4 bases and J by 8 bases. CDR1 is SGHTA, CDR2 FQGTGA, per germline. The CDR3 DNA reads as TGTGCCAGCAGCTCCACAGGGGAATACGAAAAACTGTTTTTT. The encoded protein is CASSSTGEYEKLFF.

This clonotype was observed many times. The V call is TRBV30, the J call TRBJ2-7, with 7 bases aligning to TRBD1. V gave up 4 bases and J gave up 2 bases; unmatched junction bases: 2. The CDR3 length is 12 residues. Germline CDR1 GTSNPN, CDR2 SVGIG (reference sequence). The CDR3 coding sequence is TGTGCCTGGAAGGGACAGCCCTACGAGCAGTACTTC. Translated: CAWKGQPYEQYF.

This clonotype was counted between two and nine times. A junction boundary mismatches the germline segment, possibly from a read error. The chain links TRBV19 to TRBJ2-7, with D perhaps TRBD1 (5 bases). The CDR3 runs 13 residues. CDR1 is LNHDA and CDR2 is SQIVND in the germline V gene (reference sequence). The CDR3 bases are TGTGCCAATAGTGGCGCAGGGTCCTACGAGCAGTACTTC. It codes for CANSGAGSYEQYF.

The chain carries TRBV3-1 and TRBJ2-6; TRBD1 matches at 10 bases. The V gene end was trimmed by 1 base and the J gene end by 1 base; junction bases not matched to a gene: 4. The CDR3 totals 18 residues. Germline V gene lookup returns CDR1 LGHDT and CDR2 YNNKEL (reference sequence). The CDR3 nucleotides are TGTGCCAGCAGCCAAGGACAGGGGGCGCATTCTGGGGCCAACGTCCTGACTTTC. It codes for CASSQGQGAHSGANVLTF.

This clonotype has at least ten counts. The chain joins TRBV12-3 or TRBV12-4 to TRBJ1-2, with D perhaps TRBD1 (5 bases). The CDR3 extends over 16 amino acids. The V and J ends lost 6 bases and 7 bases respectively, with 24 bases between them. CDR3 residues: CASSPSRHKQEVGYTF. For the CDR3, the DNA is TGTGCCAGCAGCCCCTCCAGACATAAACAGGAGGTTGGCTACACCTTC.

Many counts were recorded for this clonotype. V is TRBV30 and J is TRBJ2-5; TRBD2 agrees at 7 bases. CDR1 GTSNPN and CDR2 SVGIG come from the germline V gene (reference sequence). V shed 0 bases and J 5 bases; nucleotides not matched to a gene: 3. CDR3 length: 13 residues. The CDR3 coding sequence is TGTGCCTGGAGTGTAATGGGAGGGGAGACCCAGTACTTC. This encodes CAWSVMGGETQYF.

This clonotype was seen at least ten times. Here the CDR3 DNA reads TGTGCCTGGAGCCAAGGAGAAGGTGACTACGAGCAGTACTTC. Its protein product is CAWSQGEGDYEQYF. The genes are TRBV30 and TRBJ2-7; no firm D call. Per the germline V gene, CDR1 is GTSNPN and CDR2 is SVGIG (reference sequence). Trimming left V 3 bases short and J 3 bases short, with 15 bases between. The CDR3 has 14 residues.

CDR3 amino acids: CASSLGHAGTYGYTF. In DNA, the CDR3 is TGTGCCAGCAGTTTAGGACACGCTGGGACCTATGGCTACACCTTC. The chain couples TRBV12-3 or TRBV12-4 to TRBJ1-2; TRBD1 might be the D (5 bases). The CDR3 sequence is 15 residues long. V lost 1 base to trimming and J lost 4 bases, with 13 bases between them.

The rearrangement links TRBV20-1 to TRBJ2-3, with 11 bases that match TRBD2. Germline loops: CDR1 DFQATT, CDR2 SNEGSKA (reference sequence). The J segment lost 4 bases and the V segment lost 1 base, leaving 4 bases of the junction unmatched. The CDR3 spans 15 residues. CDR3 sequence: CSARVSGGAADTQYF. The CDR3 DNA reads as TGCAGTGCTAGAGTTAGCGGGGGGGCGGCAGATACGCAGTATTTT.

This clonotype was seen more than once but under ten times. V and J are TRBV7-9 and TRBJ2-4, with D tentatively TRBD2 (6 bases). Trimming left V 5 bases short and J 4 bases short, with 15 bases between. The CDR3 totals 15 residues. Looked up from germline, CDR1 is SEHNR and CDR2 is FQNEAQ (reference sequence). CDR3 coding DNA: TGTGCCAGCAGCCCGACGGGGGAAGCTAAAAACATTCAGTACTTC. Its translation: CASSPTGEAKNIQYF.